This T cell receptor beta chain came from a study of radiotherapy plus CTLA-4 blockade in lung cancer. Study context: Disease control was seen in approximately 31% of patients, objective responses in roughly 17%. Study observations and caveats: After treatment with radiotherapy plus ipilimumab, TCR clones that came from the tumor expanded in blood.

CDR1 MNHEY and CDR2 SMNVEV come from the germline V gene (reference sequence). The CDR3 runs to 16 residues. V lost 3 bases, J lost 6 bases, and 8 bases stayed unmatched. On this clone itself: Its antigen is unknown.

Using immunoSEQ multiplex PCR, the repertoire was profiled, and TCRdb retains in-frame clones only, with some absent. The sample includes roughly 90,000 clones, roughly 78% of them seen just once. This TCR came from a human donor with non-small cell lung cancer that progressed on radiotherapy plus ipilimumab. The chain employs TRBV27 and TRBJ2-2, with 9 bases identical to TRBD1. Sequences were derived from peripheral blood, sampled from a patient treated with radiotherapy plus ipilimumab. The CDR3 region has the DNA TGTGCCAGCAGTTTGACCGGGACAGGGAGGCCCGGGGAGCTGTTTTTT. It yields the protein CASSLTGTGRPGELFF.